Following are 10 T cell receptor beta chains from one sample sequenced in a study of long-term antiretroviral therapy in people with HIV. With survey level as its setting, the immunoSEQ assay was v3.0. Libraries were prepared by immunoSEQ multiplex PCR; TCRdb keeps only in-frame clonotypes and omits some of them. The data show 25,000 to 35,000 clones, 87% seen once. The input for sequencing was unsorted PBMCs, taken 2 years after starting antiretroviral therapy. These receptors originate from a man aged 45 to 65 with HIV.

Worth noting for this clone: The sample holds other DNA sequences that translate to the same CDR3. This chain joins TRBV4-3 and TRBJ2-7; D not resolved. The germline CDR1 and CDR2 sequences are LGHNA and YSLEER. Trimming cost V 2 bases and J 2 bases, with 13 bases left between them. The CDR3 sequence is 15 residues long. The CDR3 nucleotides read TGCGCCAGCAGCCAACGACGAGGCAACCCCTACGAGCAGTACTTC. Residues: CASSQRRGNPYEQYF.

This clone was counted a few times. The V and J genes are TRBV11-2 and TRBJ1-2; tentative D call: TRBD1 (6 bases). This CDR3 has 15 residues. Trimming removed 4 bases from V and 4 bases from J, with 16 bases in between. The germline V gene has CDR1 SGHAT and CDR2 FQNNGV. The CDR3 loop is CASSSPGQQIYGYTF. The CDR3 DNA reads as TGTGCCAGCAGCTCGCCTGGACAGCAAATCTATGGCTACACCTTC.

The chain has TRBV7-2 and TRBJ1-2; D may be TRBD1 (6 bases). The CDR3 is 13 amino acids. With 3 bases removed from V and 5 bases from J, the gap between germline ends came to 10 bases. Germline loops: CDR1 SGHTA, CDR2 FQGNSA. The CDR3 protein is CASSFQGRYGYTF. In nucleotides, the CDR3 is TGTGCCAGCAGCTTCCAGGGGAGGTATGGCTACACCTTC.

The chain is built from TRBV20-1 and TRBJ1-2; 7 positions agree with TRBD1. Per germline, CDR1 DFQATT and CDR2 SNEGSKA (reference sequence). This CDR3 is built from 11 residues. J gave up 5 bases and V 4 bases, and 1 base lay outside the gene matches. The CDR3: CSATGQYGYTF. Here the CDR3 DNA reads TGCAGTGCTACGGGACAGTATGGCTACACCTTC.

The CDR3 DNA reads TGCGCCAGCAGCCAAGAATGGGGGGCCGAGACCCAGTACTTC. Protein product: CASSQEWGAETQYF. The rearrangement joins TRBV4-1 to TRBJ2-5; either TRBD1 or TRBD2 may fit D (6 bases each). This CDR3 has 14 amino acids. Trimming left V 0 bases short and J 5 bases short, with 10 bases between. Germline assignment: CDR1 MGHRA and CDR2 YSYEKL.

This clone has just one count. The rearrangement links TRBV7-3 to TRBJ1-2; 9 bases match TRBD1. The CDR3 is 18 amino acids. Germline trimming cut 0 bases from V and 6 bases from J; bases unmatched to any gene: 14. Germline V gene data show CDR1 as SGHTA and CDR2 as FQGTGA. Here the CDR3 DNA reads TGTGCCAGCAGCTTAACGGGTAGTGGGGACAGGGAAAGTAATGGCTACACCTTC. It yields the protein CASSLTGSGDRESNGYTF.

V gene TRBV5-1 combines with J gene TRBJ2-1; TRBD2 might be the D (5 bases). V was pared by 0 bases and J by 6 bases, with 10 bases between. Germline V gives CDR1 SGHRS, CDR2 YFSETQ. There are 14 residues in the CDR3. CDR3 nucleotides: TGCGCCAGCAGCTTGGGGGCGGGTCTCAATGAGCAGTTCTTC. Amino acids: CASSLGAGLNEQFF.

This chain uses TRBV9 with TRBJ1-4; TRBD1 agrees at 10 bases. CDR1 and CDR2 from the germline V gene are SGDLS and YYNGEE. The V segment lost 0 bases and the J segment 6 bases; nucleotides outside the gene matches: 11. The CDR3 extends over 18 amino acids. CDR3 loop: CASSVGVGTGVIDEKLFF. The CDR3 DNA reads TGTGCCAGCAGCGTAGGGGTGGGGACAGGGGTAATAGATGAAAAACTGTTTTTT.

The V and J genes are TRBV7-9 and TRBJ2-1, with TRBD2 matching 11 bases. This CDR3 is 16 amino acids long. V lost 3 bases to trimming and J lost 8 bases; unmatched junction nucleotides: 9. Germline CDR1 SEHNR, CDR2 FQNEAQ (reference sequence). CDR3 in DNA: TGTGCCAGCAGCTTGGGTCTAGCGGGAGGAGGGTATGAGCAGTTCTTC. Translated, it gives CASSLGLAGGGYEQFF. Combining the CDR3 with reference TRBV7-9 and TRBJ2-1 gives the whole variable domain DTGVSQNPRHKITKRGQNVTFRCDPISEHNRLYWYRQTLGQGPEFLTYFQNEAQLEKSRLLSDRFSAERPKGSFSTLEIQRTEQGDSAMYLCASSLGLAGGGYEQFFGPGTRLTVL.

The rearrangement joins TRBV15 to TRBJ2-4, with 10 bases lining up with TRBD1. V was pared by 0 bases and J by 7 bases, with 3 bases of the junction left unmatched. The CDR3 covers 15 residues. CDR1 and CDR2 from the germline V gene are LNHNV and YYDKDF (reference sequence). CDR3 sequence reads: CATSRDRDRGNIQYF. The CDR3 bases are TGTGCCACCAGCAGAGATCGGGACAGGGGCAACATTCAGTACTTC. The full variable domain, its missing parts supplied by reference TRBV15 and TRBJ2-4, is DAMVIQNPRYQVTQFGKPVTLSCSQTLNHNVMYWYQQKSSQAPKLLFHYYDKDFNNEADTPDNFQSRRPNTSFCFLDIRSPGLGDTAMYLCATSRDRDRGNIQYFGAGTRLSVL.